This T cell receptor beta chain was sequenced in a study of blood T cells in healthy people across ages. With a J-beta primer mix and a sample-barcoded 5' primer, a second PCR ran about 7 to 11 cycles. Individual samples furnished no less than 3 million CDR3-containing paired-end reads apiece. Via MiXCR, TCRdb re-called the 5' RACE reads, giving one row per CDR3 protein. The sample includes around 970,000 distinct CDR3 sequences, just over 50% of them seen just once. Looked up from germline, CDR1 is DFQATT and CDR2 is SNEGSKA (reference sequence). Trimming removed 0 bases from V and 2 bases from J, with 8 bases in between. This CDR3 comprises 14 residues. General study results and limits: Percentage of naive T cells showed a strong correlation with TCR beta diversity. Donor CMV status was unknown, possibly confounding expanded clonotype changes. Diversity figures derived from one million T cells were judged to underestimate the true value.

In regard to this clonotype: The antigen remains undetermined.

The chain uses TRBV20-1 and TRBJ2-1; D remains ambiguous. The source is a woman in her fifties or sixties in good health. Sequenced sample: blood. In DNA, the CDR3 is TGCAGTGCTAGAGACACTCGAACCTACAATGAGCAGTTCTTC. This gives the protein CSARDTRTYNEQFF.